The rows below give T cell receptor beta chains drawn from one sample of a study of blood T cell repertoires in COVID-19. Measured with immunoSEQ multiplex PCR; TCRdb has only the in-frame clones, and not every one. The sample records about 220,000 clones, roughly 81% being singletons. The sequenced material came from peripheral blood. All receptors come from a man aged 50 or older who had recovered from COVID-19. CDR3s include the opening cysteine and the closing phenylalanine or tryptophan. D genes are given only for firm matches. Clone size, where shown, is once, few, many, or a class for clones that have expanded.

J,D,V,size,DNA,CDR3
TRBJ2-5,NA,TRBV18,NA,TGTGCCAGCTCTGGAGAGAGGGAAGGGACCCAGTACTTC,CASSGEREGTQYF
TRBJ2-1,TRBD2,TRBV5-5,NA,TGTGCCAGCAGCTCGCAGGGTAGCGGGACTTACAATGAGCAGTTCTTC,CASSSQGSGTYNEQFF
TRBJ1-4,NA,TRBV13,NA,TGTGCCAGCCGGGAGGTAGCAACTAATGAAAAACTGTTTTTT,CASREVATNEKLFF
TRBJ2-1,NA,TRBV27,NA,TGTGCCAGCAGTTTGGTCGGGAATGAGCAGTTCTTC,CASSLVGNEQFF
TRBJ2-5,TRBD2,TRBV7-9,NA,TGTGCCAGCAGCCCCCGGGCGGGGGTCTACCAAGAGACCCAGTACTTC,CASSPRAGVYQETQYF
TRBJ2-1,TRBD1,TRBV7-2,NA,TGTGCCAGCAGCATCGCCGGGACAGGGGCCTACAATGAGCAGTTCTTC,CASSIAGTGAYNEQFF
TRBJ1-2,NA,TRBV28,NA,TGTGCCAGCAGGGGGCCTTATGGCTACACCTTC,CASRGPYGYTF
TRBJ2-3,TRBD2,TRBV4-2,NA,TGTGCCAGCAGCCAAGCCGCACTAGCGGCTAGCACAGATACGCAGTATTTT,CASSQAALAASTDTQYF
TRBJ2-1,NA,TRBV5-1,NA,TGCGCCAGCAGCTCCATCGCCATAGCGGACTCCTACAATGAGCAGTTCTTC,CASSSIAIADSYNEQFF
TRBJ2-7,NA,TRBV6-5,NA,TGTGCCAGCAGTTCGAGCTCCTACGAGCAGTACTTC,CASSSSSYEQYF
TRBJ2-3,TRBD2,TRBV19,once,TGTGCCAGTAGTCCATTAGCGGGAGTCGGAGATACGCAGTATTTT,CASSPLAGVGDTQYF
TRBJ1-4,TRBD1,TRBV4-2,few,TGTGCCAGCACCCCCGGGACAGGGGCTGAAAAACTGTTTTTT,CASTPGTGAEKLFF
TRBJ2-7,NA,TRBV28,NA,TGTGCCAGCAGTGGGGACTTCCCCTCCTACGAGCAGTACTTC,CASSGDFPSYEQYF
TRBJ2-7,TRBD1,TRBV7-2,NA,TGTGCCAGCAGCTTCAGGGGGCTCGAGCAGTACTTC,CASSFRGLEQYF
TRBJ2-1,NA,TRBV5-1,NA,TGCGCCAGCAGCTTATCCGGGGTCGAGCAGTTCTTC,CASSLSGVEQFF
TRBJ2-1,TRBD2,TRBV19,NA,TGTGCCAGTAGCGGGAGGGGAACCAATGAGCAGTTCTTC,CASSGRGTNEQFF
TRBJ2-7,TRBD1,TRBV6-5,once,TGTGCCAGCAGGTCAACAGGGGGCCCGGGCTACGAGCAGTACTTC,CASRSTGGPGYEQYF
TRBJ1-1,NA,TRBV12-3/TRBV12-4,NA,TGTGCCAGCAGTGGGGACTGGACGACTTTCTTT,CASSGDWTTFF
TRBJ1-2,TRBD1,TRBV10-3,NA,TGTGCCATCAGTGGGACAGGGGACTATGGCTACACCTTC,CAISGTGDYGYTF
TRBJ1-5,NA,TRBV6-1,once,TGTGCCAGCAGTGATTACATACGTCAGCCCCAGCATTTT,CASSDYIRQPQHF
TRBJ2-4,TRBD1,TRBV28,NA,TGTGCCAGCAGTCCTCAGGGGGCAGGTACTGCCAAAAACATTCAGTACTTC,CASSPQGAGTAKNIQYF
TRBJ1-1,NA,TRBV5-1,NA,TGCGCCAGCAGAAACAGACCCCTTCTGAACACTGAAGCTTTCTTT,CASRNRPLLNTEAFF
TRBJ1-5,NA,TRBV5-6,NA,TGTGCCAGCAGCTTGTACCAATCGCAGGGGAATCAGCCCCAGCATTTT,CASSLYQSQGNQPQHF
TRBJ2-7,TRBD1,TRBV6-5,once,TGTGCCAGCAGCACAGGGGGCGGCGAGCAGTACTTC,CASSTGGGEQYF
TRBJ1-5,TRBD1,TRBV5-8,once,TGTGCCAGCAGCCTAGACAGGGATTATCAGCCCCAGCATTTT,CASSLDRDYQPQHF
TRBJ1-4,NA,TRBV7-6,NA,TGTGCCAGCAGCTTCGGCCGACAAACTAATGAAAAACTGTTTTTT,CASSFGRQTNEKLFF
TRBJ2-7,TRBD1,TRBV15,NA,TGTGCCACCAGCAGAGGACCCGGGACAGCCTCCTACGAGCAGTACTTC,CATSRGPGTASYEQYF
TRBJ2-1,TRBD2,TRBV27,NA,TGTGCCAGCAGTTTTATGAGCGGGAGGGCCGTAGATGAGCAGTTCTTC,CASSFMSGRAVDEQFF
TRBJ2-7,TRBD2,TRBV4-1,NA,TGCGCCAGCAGCCAGCAGACTAGCGGGAGTACCTACGAGCAGTACTTC,CASSQQTSGSTYEQYF
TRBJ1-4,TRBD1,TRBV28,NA,TGTGCCAGCAGTTTACCCGGGACAGGGAAGGAAAAACTGTTTTTT,CASSLPGTGKEKLFF
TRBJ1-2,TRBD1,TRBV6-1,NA,TGTGCCAGCAGTGACCGGGACAGGGGGCTTATTAACTATGGCTACACCTTC,CASSDRDRGLINYGYTF
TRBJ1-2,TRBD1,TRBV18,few,TGTGCCAGCTCGAGGGAGCAACAGGGGCTTTTTCGCTACACCTTC,CASSREQQGLFRYTF
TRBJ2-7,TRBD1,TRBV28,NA,TGTGCCAGCAGCCAACAGGGGTACGAGCAGTACTTC,CASSQQGYEQYF
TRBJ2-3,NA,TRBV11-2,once,TGTGCCAGCCGCCCCCGGGTCACAGATACGCAGTATTTT,CASRPRVTDTQYF
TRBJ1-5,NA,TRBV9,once,TGTGCCAGCAGCGTAGGACTGGATAGCAATCAGCCCCAGCATTTT,CASSVGLDSNQPQHF
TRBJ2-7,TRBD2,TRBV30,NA,TGTGCCTGGAGTGGAATACAATTTGTCGGCGGGAGGGCCAACTACGAGCAGTACTTC,CAWSGIQFVGGRANYEQYF
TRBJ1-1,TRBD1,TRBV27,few,TGTGCCAGCAGTTTGTCAGGGACAGCGAACACTGAAGCTTTCTTT,CASSLSGTANTEAFF
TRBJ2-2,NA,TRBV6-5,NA,TGTGCCAGCAGTTACGATGGGGCGAGATCCGGGGAGCTGTTTTTT,CASSYDGARSGELFF
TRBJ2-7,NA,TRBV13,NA,TGTGCCAGCAGCTTAGCTTTAGGGGAGGCCTACGAGCAGTACTTC,CASSLALGEAYEQYF
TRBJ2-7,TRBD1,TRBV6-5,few,TGTGCCAGCAGTTACTCGTCGGGACAGGTGGGTGAGCAGTACTTC,CASSYSSGQVGEQYF
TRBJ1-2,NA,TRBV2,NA,TGTGCCAGCAGCCTGGTAGAGGTGGACTATGGCTACACCTTC,CASSLVEVDYGYTF
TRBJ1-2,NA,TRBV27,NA,TGTGCCAGCAGTTTAGGGAGGACTAGGAGCTACACCTTC,CASSLGRTRSYTF
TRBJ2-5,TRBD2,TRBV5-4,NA,TGTGCCAGCAGCTTGGGGACTAGCCGGCAGACCCAGTACTTC,CASSLGTSRQTQYF
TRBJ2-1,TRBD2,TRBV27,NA,TGTGCCAGCAAAGGACTAGCGGGGTACAATGAGCAGTTCTTC,CASKGLAGYNEQFF
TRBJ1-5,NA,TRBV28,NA,TGTGCCAGCAGCTTAGGAACAGGGCAGAGTCAGCCCCAGCATTTT,CASSLGTGQSQPQHF
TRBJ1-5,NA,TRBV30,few,TGTGCCTGGAGTGTCGGGGGCAATCAGCCCCAGCATTTT,CAWSVGGNQPQHF
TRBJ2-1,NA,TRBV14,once,TGTGCCAGCAGCCCCCTGTCCGGGAGCTCCTACAATGATGAGCAGTTCTTC,CASSPLSGSSYNDEQFF
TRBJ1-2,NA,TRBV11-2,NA,TGTGCCAGCAGCTTAAGGGGTTCGGATGGCTACACCTTC,CASSLRGSDGYTF
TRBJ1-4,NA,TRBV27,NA,TGTGCCAGCAGTACCTCCAGCCTACCAGGGGAAAAACTGTTTTTT,CASSTSSLPGEKLFF
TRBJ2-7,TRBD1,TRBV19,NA,TGTGCCAGTAGTATCGGACAGGGGAAGCGCTACGAGCAGTACTTC,CASSIGQGKRYEQYF
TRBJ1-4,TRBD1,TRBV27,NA,TGTGCCAGCAGAAGGACAGGGGGCACTGAAAAACTGTTTTTT,CASRRTGGTEKLFF